A single T cell receptor beta chain is shown here with its context. Trimming took off 4 bases at V and 1 base at J, with 14 bases between the two ends. In germline, CDR1 is LGHNA, CDR2 YSLEER. The CDR3 is 16 amino acids. The source of the sample is a study of shared clonotypes between healthy human individuals. Some clones are missing from TCRdb's copy, which holds only in-frame ones; the method was immunoSEQ multiplex PCR. The data show about a million clones, about 75% seen once. The donors were adults (healthy and HIV-negative) with no recent acute infections or vaccinations. The clonotype was recovered from a man aged 18 to 30 in good health. The specimen was memory CD4+ T cells sorted from blood. Subset reported: CD45RA-negative fraction. The gene calls are TRBV4-3 and TRBJ2-1; D perhaps matches TRBD2 (5 bases). The chain's CDR3 is CASSPASGYSYNEQFF. CDR3 DNA: TGCGCCAGCAGCCCCGCCAGCGGTTATTCCTACAATGAGCAGTTCTTC.